This T cell receptor (beta chain) was found in a study of cytomegalovirus exposure and HLA in healthy donors. Use of 60 Vbeta and 13 Jbeta primers characterized the PCR. Libraries were prepared by immunoSEQ multiplex PCR; TCRdb keeps only in-frame clonotypes and omits some of them. The sample holds approximately 110,000 clones, about 77% seen once. General study points: CMV antigen specificity of a few CMV-associated chains was confirmed in vitro. Altogether, 150 or so TCR beta chains were recorded as cytomegalovirus-associated.

A remark on this clone: As yet, its antigen is unknown.

The sequencing sample was made of PBMCs. The origin of this receptor is a woman in her thirties in good health and CMV-seropositive.

CDR3 DNA sequence: TGTGCCAGCAGCGCGCCTCGTGAGGGCGCGGCTTTCTTT. This gives the protein CASSAPREGAAFF. The gene calls are TRBV9 and TRBJ1-1; no definite D call. V was cut by 3 bases and J by 11 bases, with 17 bases left in between. The CDR3 runs to 13 residues. Per germline, CDR1 SGDLS and CDR2 YYNGEE.